This T cell receptor beta chain came from a study of T cells after yellow fever vaccination. Remarks on this clonotype: The antigen remains unidentified. The junction and the germline gene differ at one end; a read error may be behind it.

General study results and limits: Post-booster repertoires contained most primary-vaccination clones again (roughly 96% CD4, roughly 90% CD8).

They built TCR cDNA with 5'RACE template switching, a step that put in a universal primer site and UMIs. MiXCR, applied by TCRdb to the 5' RACE reads, yields one record per CDR3 protein. The profile shows 250,000 to 350,000 distinct CDR3 sequences, 3.5% to 5% of them singletons. The receptor comes from a man younger than 35 who received the YFV17D yellow fever vaccine. Source: PBMCs, taken 15 days after the yellow fever booster vaccination.

The chain's CDR3 is CASTLGKDGYTF. The CDR3 DNA reads as TGTGCCAGCACCTTGGGGAAGGATGGCTACACCTTC. The V gene is TRBV5-6, the J gene TRBJ1-2; D remains ambiguous. The germline V gene encodes CDR1 SGHDT and CDR2 YYEEEE. The CDR3 is made up of 12 amino acids. The variable domain in full, with the rest retrieved from reference TRBV5-6 and TRBJ1-2, is DAGVTQSPTHLIKTRGQQVTLRCSPKSGHDTVSWYQQALGQGPQFIFQYYEEEERQRGNFPDRFSGHQFPNYSSELNVNALLLGDSALYLCASTLGKDGYTFGSGTRLTVV.